Sequencing of this T cell receptor beta chain was carried out in a study of human T cells and chemical hapten exposure (dated by TCRdb to the early 2020s). Study-wide context: For sensitization, 2% DPC in acetone was applied to a roughly 2 cm by roughly 2 cm area of upper inner arm skin. Weekly therapeutic DPC doses were additionally applied to the scalp of patients throughout the roughly 23-week study period. Patch testing was performed on the upper back with Finn chambers containing 0.01% DPC, and the patch tests were scored after 6 days according to International Contact Dermatitis Research Group standards. Most of the patients in the cohort were female, and the cohort covered alopecia areata with under or over 50% scalp involvement, alopecia totalis and alopecia universalis. The libraries were sequenced as a pool, and the TCR yield per sample differed mostly because of small variations in library volumes within the pool. The study tracked peripheral blood TCR repertoire changes in vivo during primary and secondary sensitization to the hapten diphenylcyclopropenone (DPC) in alopecia patients. Blood samples were taken from patients before sensitization (week 0) and then at 2, 6 and about 24 weeks after DPC sensitization. Blood for TCR sequencing was provided by twenty-nine alopecia patients at one to four time points (pre-sensitization, 2, 6 and 24 weeks). Each blood RNA sample was used to sequence both TCR alpha and TCR beta chains.

The meaning of the sample's time point label: pre-sensitization, week 0. Sample treatment or condition, as interpreted from the label and publication: therapeutic diphenylcyclopropenone sensitization with weekly scalp DPC. Total RNA was isolated from unfractionated whole blood collected in Tempus Blood RNA tubes. At every patch-test visit, the blood draw took place before the patch test was put on. Patients were considered eligible if aged 18 to 70, diagnosed with alopecia and deemed suitable for DPC therapy, and patients were excluded if pregnant. Worth noting for this clonotype: Its antigen is not yet known. It has no much larger one-base neighbor in the sample; base qualities were not kept.

What the study reported, not specific to this receptor: The number of TCRs above 1 in 1000 frequency did not change with DPC sensitization; there was no evidence of global repertoire structure alterations. A positive correlation was found between the number of PT1 expanded TCRs and patch test score, with significance reached at thresholds 8, 16 and 32 but not 4. After repeated subsampling, changes were observed in the strength of the expansion versus patch-test correlation and in the threshold at which the correlation became significant. Significantly more large CDR3 similarity clusters were formed by expanded TCRs than by pre-sensitization or healthy control sets, consistent with antigen-driven responses. Because all patients had alopecia, a presumed autoimmune disease, the immune response of the patients might differ from that of healthy individuals.

Receptor libraries were prepared by RACE. These reads were obtained on a NextSeq 500. Library preparation attached unique molecular identifiers to individual cDNA molecules for quantitative, reproducible TCR counting. As for the authors' bioinformatics: Samples had a median of 95,638 TCRs, with a range from roughly 23,224 to 750,000. V, J and CDR3 annotation of the TCR reads was carried out using the Decombinator software suite. To make PS versus PT1 abundance plots, every sample was subsampled to the same number of TCRs (28,000). TCRs were defined as expanded if absent before sensitization and observed at least eight times at the 2-week time point. TCRdb took the public reads, trimmed them with fastp at Q25, ran MiXCR for clone calling and kept in-frame beta chains. Each entry merges the rows of one CDR3 protein and shows their most common DNA and genes. The V and J calls and clone size are TCRdb's, not the authors'. In all, the sample holds tens of thousands of distinct CDR3 sequences, and approximately 12% of those were seen once. The leading ten clones occupy roughly 2% of the sample.

From the cysteine up to the phenylalanine, the CDR3 has a length of 13 residues. The sequence is cut down to CDR3 DNA, 39 bases in frame from base 1. Based on the germline V gene, the CDR1 and CDR2 sequences are SQVTM and ANQGSEA. V was cut back by 6 bases and J by 4 bases, leaving a gap of 15 bases between them. Specimen: whole blood, collected in connection with sensitization to the hapten diphenylcyclopropenone (DPC). This TCR derives from a woman in her thirties or forties with alopecia areata. Some clones in this sample may be carry-over from other donors' samples. The chain couples TRBV29-1 to TRBJ1-1, and perhaps TRBD1 as D gene, on 6 matching bases. The CDR3: CSVGDKVFTEAFF. The nucleotides read TGCAGCGTGGGGGACAAGGTATTCACTGAAGCTTTCTTT.